This TCR beta chain derives from a study of metastatic and nonmetastatic thyroid tumors (TCRdb year 2020). Background on the whole study: For patients with malignant and with benign thyroid disease, the researchers compared repertoires between peripheral blood samples and tumor or nodule tissue samples. Beyond this particular receptor, the publication reports: In both blood and tumor samples, TCR beta diversity was reported to be significantly higher in malignant tumors than in benign nodules.

Library prep was done by PCR. Sequencing was performed on an Illumina HiSeq 4000. The TCR beta-chain CDR3 region of each patient was profiled by high-throughput sequencing. From the authors' description of their analysis: CDR3 differences across clinicopathological groups were used to build a classifier for discriminating distant-metastatic papillary thyroid cancer patients. To measure repertoire diversity the researchers used the Shannon index, while the Morisita-Horn index served to gauge how similar the tumor and blood repertoires were. TCRdb's own reprocessing of the public reads used fastp at Q25 and MiXCR and kept productive beta chains. The V and J calls, along with clone size, are taken from TCRdb and not from the paper's own processing. The sample has approximately 82,000 clones on record, about 12% of them singletons. Around 8.8% of the sample rests with the top ten. The CDR3 holds 14 amino acids from the cysteine to the phenylalanine. The retained sequence is limited to the CDR3, 42 bases, with the frame set at the first base. Reading the germline V gene gives CDR1 SGHDT and CDR2 YYEEEE. V has 7 bases trimmed and J has 5 bases trimmed; junction bases matching no gene number 9.

This clone was seen repeatedly, ten times or more. Its recognized antigen is unknown. No quality values exist for individual bases; no much larger clone is one base distant. Before undergoing thyroid surgery, none of the patients had been given any kind of treatment. Using T-cell receptor beta sequencing, the researchers looked back retrospectively at clinical samples from patients, gathered between about 2012 and 2018. Sequencing was done on a sample of tumor tissue. This sequence uses TRBV5-6 and TRBJ2-7; a stretch of 10 junction bases matches TRBD1. This TCR was recovered from a female donor with papillary thyroid cancer or a benign thyroid nodule (not recorded which). Some clones in this sample may be carry-over from other donors' samples. The CDR3 loop reads CASRRRQGADEQYF. The DNA sequence reads TGTGCCAGCCGCCGTCGACAGGGGGCAGACGAGCAGTACTTC.